This T cell receptor beta chain is from a study of control samples from healthy donors and cancer patients. Measured with immunoSEQ multiplex PCR; TCRdb has only the in-frame clones, and not every one. The sample has 25,000 to 30,000 clones; about 87% are singletons. Looked up from germline, CDR1 is LNHDA and CDR2 is SQIVND (reference sequence). The J segment lost 8 bases and the V segment lost 5 bases, leaving 10 bases of the junction unmatched. The CDR3 contains 14 residues. The sequencing input was PBMCs. The receptor's source is a woman aged 40 to 50 with lung cancer. The V gene is TRBV19, the J gene TRBJ1-1, with 8 bases fitting TRBD1. CDR3 protein: CASSVDRENWEAFF. The CDR3 DNA is TGTGCCAGTAGTGTGGACAGGGAAAACTGGGAAGCTTTCTTT. The variable domain in full, completed from reference TRBV19 and TRBJ1-1, reads DGGITQSPKYLFRKEGQNVTLSCEQNLNHDAMYWYRQDPGQGLRLIYYSQIVNDFQKGDIAEGYSVSREKKESFPLTVTSAQKNPTAFYLCASSVDRENWEAFFGQGTRLTVV.